The 28 T cell receptor beta chains presented below share a single source sample, sequenced in a study of control samples from healthy donors and cancer patients. Profiling relied on immunoSEQ multiplex PCR, and the TCRdb table lists in-frame clones only, not all of them. This repertoire shows approximately 100,000 clones, roughly 90% found once; its top ten account for around 3%. Sequencing was performed on blood. The receptors derive from a human donor in good health. The donor label of this sample is uncertain.

The chain carries TRBV12-3 or TRBV12-4 and TRBJ1-1; 7 bases fit TRBD1. Trimming removed 3 bases from V and 11 bases from J; junction bases left unmatched: 9. The CDR3 has 13 residues. CDR3 in DNA: TGTGCCAGCAGTTTTGTCTCTACAGGGGCCGCTTTCTTT. Protein product: CASSFVSTGAAFF.

The chain uses TRBV28 and TRBJ2-6; TRBD2 might be the D (5 bases). The CDR3 runs to 14 residues. The germline V gene has CDR1 MDHEN and CDR2 SYDVKM. V was clipped by 3 bases and J by 7 bases, with 10 bases between them. CDR3 bases: TGTGCCAGCAGTTTTGAAGGGAGAGCCAACGTCCTGACTTTC. This gives the protein CASSFEGRANVLTF.

This chain connects TRBV24-1 to TRBJ2-7, with D hard to call. This CDR3 is 13 amino acids long. V gave up 3 bases and J gave up 6 bases, with 11 bases separating them. The germline V gene encodes CDR1 KGHDR and CDR2 SFDVKD. The CDR3 sequence: CATSDERTPEQYV. The CDR3 nucleotides read TGTGCCACCAGTGATGAGAGGACGCCCGAGCAGTACGTC.

The chain uses TRBV18 and TRBJ2-7; D not resolved. The CDR3 is made up of 15 amino acids. Trimming took off 1 base at V and 1 base at J, with 11 bases between the two ends. Germline values: CDR1 KGHSH, CDR2 LQKENI. This CDR3 is CASSPLLTSSYEQYF. The CDR3 nucleotides are TGTGCCAGCTCACCACTACTTACCAGTTCCTACGAGCAGTACTTC.

The table lists this clone with a few counts. The chain uses TRBV24-1 and TRBJ2-2, with unresolved D. This CDR3 comprises 16 residues. Germline V gene data show CDR1 as KGHDR and CDR2 as SFDVKD. Trimming took 0 bases from V and 1 from J, leaving 8 bases between them. CDR3 residues: CATSDLKKGNTGELFF. CDR3 bases: TGTGCCACCAGTGATTTGAAAAAGGGGAACACCGGGGAGCTGTTTTTT.

The gene calls are TRBV28 and TRBJ2-7; 7 bases align to TRBD1. The CDR3 spans 13 residues. Looked up from germline, CDR1 is MDHEN and CDR2 is SYDVKM. Trimming removed 10 bases from V and 2 bases from J; junction bases left unmatched: 8. The CDR3 DNA sequence: TGTGCCACAAAGACAGGGAGTACCTACGAGCAGTACGTC. It translates to CATKTGSTYEQYV.

In its sample, this clone was seen once. The chain links TRBV28 to TRBJ1-4, with 7 bases aligning to TRBD1. CDR3 length: 15 amino acids. The V gene's germline CDR1 is MDHEN and CDR2 SYDVKM. J lost 5 bases, V lost 2 bases, and 5 bases had no gene match. As DNA, the CDR3 is TGTGCCAGCAGTTTAATGGGACAGTCGAATGAAAAACTGTTTTTT. Translation: CASSLMGQSNEKLFF.

V is TRBV3-1 (or the pseudogene TRBV3-2) and J is TRBJ2-3, with 7 bases aligning to TRBD2. Per the germline V gene, CDR1 is LGHDT and CDR2 is YNNKEL (reference sequence). V dropped 3 bases and J dropped 4; count of bases not matched to a gene: 4. This CDR3 has 14 amino acids. CDR3 nucleotide sequence: TGTGCCAGCAGCCAGGATGGACTAGCAGATACGCAGTATTTT. Residues: CASSQDGLADTQYF.

V is TRBV7-2 and J is TRBJ1-2; weak D call: TRBD1 (6 bases). This CDR3 has 14 amino acids. In germline, CDR1 is SGHTA, CDR2 FQGNSA. V was clipped by 1 base and J by 3 bases, with 9 bases between them. The CDR3 sequence is CASSLEQGHYGYTF. The CDR3 region has the DNA TGTGCCAGCAGCTTAGAACAGGGCCACTATGGCTACACCTTC.

This chain joins TRBV25-1 and TRBJ1-5, with D tentatively TRBD1 (5 bases). In germline, CDR1 is MGHDK, CDR2 SYGVNS. Trimming took 6 bases from V and 1 from J, leaving 10 bases between them. There are 14 residues in the CDR3. The CDR3 DNA is TGTGCCAGCAGGGGGGTAGGAAGCAATCAGCCCCAGCATTTT. Protein product: CASRGVGSNQPQHF. Full variable domain (outside the CDR3, taken from reference TRBV25-1 and TRBJ1-5): EADIYQTPRYLVIGTGKKITLECSQTMGHDKMYWYQQDPGMELHLIHYSYGVNSTEKGDLSSESTVSRIRTEHFPLTLESARPSHTSQYLCASRGVGSNQPQHFGDGTRLSIL.

The CDR3 sequence is CASRGQGRGEQYF. The CDR3 region has the DNA TGTGCCAGCAGGGGCCAGGGAAGAGGCGAGCAGTACTTC. This chain uses TRBV6-5 with TRBJ2-7; perhaps TRBD1 as D (5 bases). V lost 6 bases, J lost 6 bases, and 15 bases lay in between. The CDR3 sequence is 13 residues long. CDR1 and CDR2 from the germline V gene are MNHEY and SVGAGI.

This chain connects TRBV18 to TRBJ2-7; 10 nucleotides match TRBD1. V gave up 6 bases and J gave up 5 bases; unmatched junction bases: 16. This CDR3 comprises 17 residues. Germline V gene sequence: CDR1 KGHSH, CDR2 LQKENI. The CDR3, as DNA: TGTGCCAGCTCTCCGGGTACGGGACAGGGGACGTTGAACGAGCAGTACTTC. Translated, it gives CASSPGTGQGTLNEQYF.

This clone was counted between two and nine times. The rearrangement uses TRBV9 and TRBJ1-4, with D tentatively TRBD1 (5 bases). The CDR3 extends over 14 amino acids. V was clipped by 4 bases and J by 5 bases, with 12 bases between them. In germline, CDR1 is SGDLS, CDR2 YYNGEE. The CDR3 here is CASSFSGGNEKLFF. The CDR3, as DNA: TGTGCCAGCAGCTTCAGTGGGGGGAATGAAAAACTGTTTTTT.

This clone appeared once. The chain joins TRBV19 to TRBJ1-2, with unresolved D. CDR1 and CDR2 from the germline V gene are LNHDA and SQIVND (reference sequence). Trimming took 2 bases from V and 0 from J, leaving 16 bases between them. This CDR3 spans 17 amino acids. The CDR3 DNA reads as TGTGCCAGTAGTATAAGAGGGAGCCTCTATACTAACTATGGCTACACCTTC. Its protein is CASSIRGSLYTNYGYTF.

The gene calls are TRBV6-1 and TRBJ1-2; D call uncertain. Germline V gene sequence: CDR1 MNHNS, CDR2 SASEGT. The length of the CDR3 is 12 residues. Trimming removed 2 bases from V and 6 bases from J, with 7 bases in between. The CDR3 loop reads CASSEWRNGYTF. As DNA, the CDR3 is TGTGCCAGCAGTGAATGGAGGAATGGCTACACCTTC.

The chain links TRBV4-1 to TRBJ1-1, with TRBD1 as a possible D gene (6 bases). Germline assignment: CDR1 MGHRA and CDR2 YSYEKL. V dropped 0 bases and J dropped 0 bases, with 11 bases sitting between them. CDR3 length equals 16 residues. CDR3: CASSQDRGLMNTEAFF. The CDR3 DNA is TGCGCCAGCAGCCAAGACAGGGGCCTCATGAACACTGAAGCTTTCTTT.

V is TRBV6-4 and J is TRBJ2-5, with 7 bases lining up with TRBD1. CDR3 size: 15 residues. Trimming took 3 bases from V and 1 from J; bases not matched to a gene: 5. The germline V gene has CDR1 MRHNA and CDR2 SNTAGT. CDR3 amino acids: CASSDSGQTQETQYF. DNA for the CDR3: TGTGCCAGCAGTGATTCGGGACAGACCCAAGAGACCCAGTACTTC.

This clone was recorded once. The chain carries TRBV12-3 or TRBV12-4 and TRBJ1-3; D uncertain. Trimming removed 11 bases at V and 0 bases at J, with 11 bases between. The CDR3 is 13 residues long. The chain's CDR3 is CADSRDSGNTIYF. The CDR3 DNA reads TGTGCCGACTCCCGGGACTCTGGAAACACCATATATTTT.

This chain uses TRBV2 with TRBJ1-5, with D maybe TRBD1 (5 bases). The CDR3 covers 13 residues. V lost 3 bases, J lost 7 bases, and 10 bases lay in between. Germline values: CDR1 SNHLY, CDR2 FYNNEI. The CDR3 region is CASSERGSQPQHF. The CDR3 region has the DNA TGTGCCAGCAGTGAGCGGGGGTCCCAGCCCCAGCATTTT.

The CDR3 DNA is TGTGCCAGCAGCTTAGAAGGTGAGCAGTTCTTC. This sequence encodes CASSLEGEQFF. V usage is TRBV11-2 and J usage is TRBJ2-1, with D unresolved. The germline CDR1 and CDR2 sequences are SGHAT and FQNNGV. V dropped 0 bases and J dropped 9 bases, with 3 bases sitting between them. The CDR3 is made up of 11 amino acids.

The chain employs TRBV5-1 and TRBJ1-2; D uncertain. Trimming removed 1 base from V and 0 bases from J, with 4 bases in between. From germline, CDR1 is SGHRS and CDR2 YFSETQ. The CDR3 consists of 13 residues. Here the CDR3 reads CASSLSTNYGYTF. DNA of the CDR3: TGCGCCAGCAGCTTGTCGACTAACTATGGCTACACCTTC.

The chain is built from TRBV19 and TRBJ1-1; D unclear. Deletions cut 3 bases from V and 3 bases from J, with 20 bases between. This CDR3 has 17 amino acids. The germline V gene encodes CDR1 LNHDA and CDR2 SQIVND (reference sequence). DNA of the CDR3: TGTGCCAGTAGTATTTCATTTTCCCCGATAAGGGACACTGAAGCTTTCTTT. It translates to CASSISFSPIRDTEAFF.

The J gene is TRBJ1-3, the V gene TRBV9; 9 bases are a match to TRBD1. J gave up 0 bases and V 3 bases, and 10 bases lay outside the gene matches. Germline V gene lookup returns CDR1 SGDLS and CDR2 YYNGEE. CDR3 length: 18 amino acids. The CDR3 sequence is CASSAPGQGFSSGNTIYF. CDR3 coding DNA: TGTGCCAGCAGCGCTCCGGGACAGGGATTCTCCTCTGGAAACACCATATATTTT.

V is TRBV6-1 and J is TRBJ2-7; a possible D gene is TRBD2 (7 bases). Germline V CDR1 and CDR2: MNHNS, SASEGT. Trimming cost V 3 bases and J 5 bases, with 23 bases left between them. CDR3 length equals 17 residues. CDR3 region: CASSESFRGAFLHEQYV. Written as DNA, the CDR3 is TGTGCCAGCAGTGAGTCGTTCCGGGGGGCTTTCCTACACGAGCAGTACGTC.

The CDR3 DNA follows: TGTGCCAGCAGCCAAGATGGGGGGCTCTACGAGCAGTACTTC. Translated: CASSQDGGLYEQYF. The chain employs TRBV3-1 (or the pseudogene TRBV3-2) and TRBJ2-7, with D perhaps assigned TRBD1 or TRBD2 (6 bases each). Per the germline V gene, CDR1 is LGHDT and CDR2 is YNNKEL (reference sequence). V shed 0 bases and J shed 3 bases, with 9 bases lying between them. The CDR3 contains 14 residues.

This chain links TRBV5-8 with TRBJ2-3; the D is unclear. Per the germline V gene, CDR1 is SGHTS and CDR2 is YDEGEE. The CDR3 totals 15 residues. The germline V and J ends were trimmed by 4 bases and 2 bases, with 14 bases remaining between them. The CDR3 nucleotides read TGTGCCAGCAGCCAAAACAGAATAGACACAGATACGCAGTATTTT. This encodes CASSQNRIDTDTQYF.

V gene TRBV30 combines with J gene TRBJ2-1; possible D gene TRBD1, 5 bases. With 5 bases removed from V and 10 bases from J, the gap between germline ends came to 15 bases. From germline, CDR1 is GTSNPN and CDR2 SVGIG (reference sequence). CDR3 size: 12 residues. The CDR3 nucleotides read TGTGCCTGGCAGACAGCCTCCAGCGAGCAGTTCTTC. This gives the protein CAWQTASSEQFF.

V usage is TRBV7-2 and J usage is TRBJ2-5, with 10 bases aligning to TRBD1. CDR1 is SGHTA, CDR2 FQGNSA, per germline. The CDR3 is 14 amino acids. V shed 7 bases and J 5 bases; nucleotides not matched to a gene: 7. Here the CDR3 DNA reads TGTGCCAGCAACCTGGACAGGGGGGGGGAGACCCAGTACTTC. Protein: CASNLDRGGETQYF.